This T cell receptor beta chain was captured in a study of blood T cell repertoires in COVID-19. Germline values: CDR1 SGHTA, CDR2 FQGNSA. The length of the CDR3 is 15 residues. V gave up 3 bases and J gave up 0 bases, with 9 bases separating them. Method: immunoSEQ multiplex PCR; TCRdb's copy keeps in-frame clones and lacks some. Among over 95,000 clones listed, around 81% were seen once. The TCR originated in a human donor in a cohort sampled during active COVID-19. The V gene is TRBV7-2, the J gene TRBJ1-3; D remains unclear. Sequencing input: peripheral blood. The CDR3 region is CASSFGPSSGNTIYF. The DNA of the CDR3 is TGTGCCAGCAGCTTTGGCCCTTCCTCTGGAAACACCATATATTTT.